This T cell receptor beta chain was captured in a study of cytomegalovirus exposure and HLA in healthy donors. Overall study results and limits: In most subjects, TCR beta sequences reportedly gave accurate predictions of HLA-A and HLA-B alleles. Later examination showed HLA-associated TCR beta chains had greater clonal expansion than equally common others.

The V and J ends lost 0 bases and 6 bases respectively, with 24 bases between them. CDR1 and CDR2 from the germline V gene are LGHNA and YNFKEQ. The CDR3 covers 19 residues. About this clone: The antigen remains unidentified.

The donors comprised healthy bone marrow donors. 13 Jbeta primers and 60 Vbeta primers were used for the PCR. Per the original data handling: A follow-up analysis tallied 60 million to 85 million unique TCR beta chains, 9 million to 11 million shared. Clones were sequenced by immunoSEQ multiplex PCR, and TCRdb holds only the in-frame ones, with some missing. For V, J and clone size, that table is used; D and trimming come from the DNA. The sample shows 150,000 to 200,000 clones, about 90% of them seen only once. This chain links TRBV4-2 with TRBJ2-1; D perhaps matches TRBD2 (7 bases). The source is a girl less than two years old in good health and CMV-seronegative. The sample taken for sequencing was PBMCs. The CDR3 nucleotides read TGTGCCAGCAGCCAAGATGGGGGCAGGGAGGGTACAGGTGGCAATGAGCAGTTCTTC. Translating gives CASSQDGGREGTGGNEQFF.